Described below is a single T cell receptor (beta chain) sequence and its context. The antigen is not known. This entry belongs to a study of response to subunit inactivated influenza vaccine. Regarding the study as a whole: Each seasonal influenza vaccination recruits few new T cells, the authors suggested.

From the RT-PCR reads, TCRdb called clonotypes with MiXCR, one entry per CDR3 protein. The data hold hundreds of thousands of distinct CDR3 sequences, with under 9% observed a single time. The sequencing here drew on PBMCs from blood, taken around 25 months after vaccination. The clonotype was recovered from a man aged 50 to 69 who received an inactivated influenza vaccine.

The CDR3 loop is CASSPPTGEDIQYF. The DNA of the CDR3 is TGTGCCAGCTCACCACCGACGGGCGAAGACATTCAGTACTTC. The chain carries TRBV18 and TRBJ2-4; no clear D. Germline assignment: CDR1 KGHSH and CDR2 LQKENI. This CDR3 is built from 14 residues. Trimming took 0 bases from V and 8 from J, leaving 11 bases between them.